A single sample is the source of the 15 T cell receptor beta chains below, sequenced in a study of blood T cell repertoires in COVID-19. Data came from immunoSEQ multiplex PCR; TCRdb stores just in-frame clones and leaves some out. Here the sample spans about 240,000 clones, about 90% being singletons. The source material was PBMCs or T cells enriched from blood (not recorded which). The receptors come from a woman aged 40 to 50 with acute COVID-19.

The rearrangement uses TRBV15 and TRBJ1-1; 8 bases agree with TRBD1. Germline CDR1 and CDR2: LNHNV and YYDKDF (reference sequence). Trimming cost V 3 bases and J 8 bases; bases outside gene matches: 5. The CDR3 is made up of 13 amino acids. In DNA, the CDR3 is TGTGCCACCAGCAGCGTCGGGACAGGAGAAGCTTTCTTT. As protein: CATSSVGTGEAFF. The entire variable domain, with the rest obtained from reference TRBV15 and TRBJ1-1, is as follows: DAMVIQNPRYQVTQFGKPVTLSCSQTLNHNVMYWYQQKSSQAPKLLFHYYDKDFNNEADTPDNFQSRRPNTSFCFLDIRSPGLGDTAMYLCATSSVGTGEAFFGQGTRLTVV.

This sequence joins TRBV2 and TRBJ1-5; 8 bases map to TRBD1. Germline assignment: CDR1 SNHLY and CDR2 FYNNEI. This CDR3 is built from 15 residues. The ends lost 6 bases at V and 0 bases at J; junction bases unmatched: 4. The CDR3 coding sequence is TGTGCCAGCAGGGACAGGGCCGTTAGCAATCAGCCCCAGCATTTT. This translates into CASRDRAVSNQPQHF.

The chain has TRBV6-4 and TRBJ2-2; D remains unclear. The CDR3 is 16 amino acids. V lost 2 bases to trimming and J lost 2 bases, with 12 bases between them. Germline V lookup: CDR1 MRHNA, CDR2 SNTAGT. The DNA for the CDR3 is TGTGCCAGCAGTGACCTCTACAGAATCAACACCGGGGAGCTGTTTTTT. Amino acid sequence: CASSDLYRINTGELFF.

The chain has TRBV24-1 and TRBJ2-1, with 7 nucleotides matching TRBD2. CDR1 and CDR2 from the germline V gene are KGHDR and SFDVKD. The CDR3 spans 16 residues. The trim removed 1 base at V and 0 bases at J, leaving 2 bases unmatched. The CDR3 DNA is TGTGCCACCAGTGATTTATCTAGCGGCTCCTACAATGAGCAGTTCTTC. Its translation: CATSDLSSGSYNEQFF.

Regarding this clone: Its ends do not fully match the called genes, so a read error is possible. This sequence joins TRBV19 and TRBJ1-2; 7 bases line up with TRBD1. This CDR3 spans 11 amino acids. Germline CDR1 reads LNHDA; CDR2 reads SQIVND (reference sequence). Here the CDR3 DNA reads TGTGCCAGTAGTACGAGGGGGCCTTTTATCTTC. This encodes CASSTRGPFIF.

Only one count was recorded for this clone. The J gene is TRBJ2-5, the V gene TRBV5-5; 7 bases map to TRBD1. The V gene end was trimmed by 6 bases and the J gene end by 2 bases; junction bases not matched to a gene: 10. The germline CDR1 and CDR2 sequences are SGHKS and YYEKEE (reference sequence). This CDR3 comprises 15 residues. As DNA, the CDR3 is TGTGCCAGCACCCCAGGGGACAGAATACAAGAGACCCAGTACTTC. This codes for CASTPGDRIQETQYF.

This clone was observed once. This sequence joins TRBV7-6 and TRBJ2-7, with 7 bases aligning to TRBD1. J was trimmed by 1 base and V by 5 bases; bases with no gene match: 2. The CDR3 spans 13 residues. Germline V gives CDR1 SGHVS, CDR2 FNYEAQ. Here the CDR3 DNA reads TGTGCCAGCAGCCAGGGACAGTCCTACGAGCAGTACTTC. Residues: CASSQGQSYEQYF. Full variable domain (rest looked up from reference TRBV7-6 and TRBJ2-7): GAGVSQSPRYKVTKRGQDVALRCDPISGHVSLYWYRQALGQGPEFLTYFNYEAQQDKSGLPNDRFSAERPEGSISTLTIQRTEQRDSAMYRCASSQGQSYEQYFGPGTRLTVT.

The chain recombines TRBV6-1 with TRBJ1-2; no definite D call. The germline V gene has CDR1 MNHNS and CDR2 SASEGT. There are 14 residues in the CDR3. The V end was cut by 0 bases, the J end by 2 bases, with 7 bases between. Here the CDR3 reads CASSEASRNYGYTF. The CDR3 DNA sequence: TGTGCCAGCAGTGAAGCGTCTCGGAACTATGGCTACACCTTC.

The CDR3 sequence: CASSLWILAGAHNEQFF. In DNA, the CDR3 is TGTGCCAGCAGCTTGTGGATCCTAGCGGGAGCCCACAATGAGCAGTTCTTC. The J gene is TRBJ2-1, the V gene TRBV5-4, with 10 bases aligning to TRBD2. From germline, CDR1 is SGHNT and CDR2 YYREEE (reference sequence). The V segment lost 1 base and the J segment 5 bases; nucleotides outside the gene matches: 9. The CDR3 consists of 17 residues.

V usage is TRBV2 and J usage is TRBJ2-1; D is perhaps TRBD2 (5 bases). The ends were cut back, 6 bases at V and 0 bases at J, with 12 bases in the middle. CDR3 length: 15 residues. Germline CDR1 SNHLY, CDR2 FYNNEI. The CDR3 sequence is CASREDSSSYNEQFF. In DNA form, the CDR3 reads TGTGCCAGCAGGGAGGACTCGAGCTCCTACAATGAGCAGTTCTTC. The complete variable domain, with remaining parts taken from reference TRBV2 and TRBJ2-1, reads EPEVTQTPSHQVTQMGQEVILRCVPISNHLYFYWYRQILGQKVEFLVSFYNNEISEKSEIFDDQFSVERPDGSNFTLKIRSTKLEDSAMYFCASREDSSSYNEQFFGPGTRLTVL.

This chain links TRBV5-5 with TRBJ1-5, with a possible D match to TRBD1 (5 bases). This CDR3 has 15 residues. Germline CDR1 reads SGHKS; CDR2 reads YYEKEE (reference sequence). V was trimmed by 0 bases and J by 3 bases, leaving 10 bases between them. The CDR3 reads CASSLVQEINQPQHF. CDR3 bases: TGTGCCAGCAGCTTGGTACAGGAAATCAATCAGCCCCAGCATTTT.

This clone was picked up a small number of times. The rearrangement links TRBV2 to TRBJ2-5; 7 positions agree with TRBD1. Germline V gives CDR1 SNHLY, CDR2 FYNNEI. The CDR3 runs to 15 residues. V shed 6 bases and J 1 base; nucleotides not matched to a gene: 8. This CDR3 is CASRLDRVSQETQYF. CDR3 nucleotides: TGTGCCAGCAGACTCGACAGGGTATCCCAAGAGACCCAGTACTTC. Together with reference TRBV2 and TRBJ2-5, the CDR3 gives the full variable domain: EPEVTQTPSHQVTQMGQEVILRCVPISNHLYFYWYRQILGQKVEFLVSFYNNEISEKSEIFDDQFSVERPDGSNFTLKIRSTKLEDSAMYFCASRLDRVSQETQYFGPGTRLLVL.

This chain connects TRBV27 to TRBJ2-5, with 8 bases identical to TRBD2. Germline trimming cut 7 bases from V and 4 bases from J; bases unmatched to any gene: 5. CDR1 MNHEY and CDR2 SMNVEV come from the germline V gene (reference sequence). This CDR3 comprises 13 residues. CDR3 sequence (DNA): TGTGCCAGCATGCCGGGGGGGGCAGAGACCCAGTACTTC. The encoded protein is CASMPGGAETQYF.

The genes are TRBV5-1 and TRBJ2-1; D might be TRBD2 (5 bases). The CDR3 has 16 residues. The germline V gene encodes CDR1 SGHRS and CDR2 YFSETQ. Trimming left V 0 bases short and J 3 bases short, with 13 bases between. The CDR3 DNA reads TGCGCCAGCAGCTTGGAGGCCGGGGTTATCTACAATGAGCAGTTCTTC. Its protein product is CASSLEAGVIYNEQFF.

This clone was counted once. V and J are TRBV23-1 and TRBJ2-1; tentative D call: TRBD1 (7 bases). TRBV23-1 is given ORF status, its function remaining uncertain. V dropped 10 bases and J dropped 8 bases, with 30 bases sitting between them. CDR3 size: 17 residues. CDR3 protein: CATPSHQGGNDRDEQFF. The CDR3 nucleotides read TGCGCCACTCCTTCCCATCAGGGGGGCAACGACAGGGATGAGCAGTTCTTC.